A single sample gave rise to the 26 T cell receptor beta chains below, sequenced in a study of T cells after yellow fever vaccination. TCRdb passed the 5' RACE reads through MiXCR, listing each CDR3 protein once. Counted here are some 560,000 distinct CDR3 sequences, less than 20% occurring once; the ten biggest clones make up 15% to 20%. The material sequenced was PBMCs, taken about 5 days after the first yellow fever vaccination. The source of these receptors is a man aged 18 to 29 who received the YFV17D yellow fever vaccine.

The CDR3 region has the DNA TGTGCCAGTAGTATTGGACAGGATTACTATGGCTACACCTTC. Its protein product is CASSIGQDYYGYTF. The chain combines TRBV19 with TRBJ1-2; 7 bases match TRBD1. The CDR3 length is 14 residues. The germline V gene has CDR1 LNHDA and CDR2 SQIVND (reference sequence). J lost 3 bases, V lost 3 bases, and 4 bases had no gene match.

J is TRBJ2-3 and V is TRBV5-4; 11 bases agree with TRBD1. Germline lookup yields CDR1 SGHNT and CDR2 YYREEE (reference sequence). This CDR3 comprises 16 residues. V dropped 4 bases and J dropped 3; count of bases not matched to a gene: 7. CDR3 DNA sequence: TGTGCCAGCAGCCAACCGGACAGGGGGCGAACAGATACGCAGTATTTT. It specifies CASSQPDRGRTDTQYF. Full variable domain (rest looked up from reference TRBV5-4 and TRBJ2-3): ETGVTQSPTHLIKTRGQQVTLRCSSQSGHNTVSWYQQALGQGPQFIFQYYREEENGRGNFPPRFSGLQFPNYSSELNVNALELDDSALYLCASSQPDRGRTDTQYFGPGTRLTVL.

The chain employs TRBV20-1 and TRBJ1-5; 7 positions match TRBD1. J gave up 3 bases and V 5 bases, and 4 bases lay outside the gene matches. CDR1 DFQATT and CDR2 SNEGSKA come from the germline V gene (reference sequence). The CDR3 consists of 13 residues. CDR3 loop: CSALQGLNQPQHF. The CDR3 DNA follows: TGCAGTGCTTTACAGGGGCTCAATCAGCCCCAGCATTTT.

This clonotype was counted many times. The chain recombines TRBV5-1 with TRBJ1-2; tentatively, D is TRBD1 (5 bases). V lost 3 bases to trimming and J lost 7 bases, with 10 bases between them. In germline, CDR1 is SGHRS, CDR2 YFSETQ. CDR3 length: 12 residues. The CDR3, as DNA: TGCGCCAGCAGCTACGGGGCCGGTGGCTACACCTTC. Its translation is CASSYGAGGYTF.

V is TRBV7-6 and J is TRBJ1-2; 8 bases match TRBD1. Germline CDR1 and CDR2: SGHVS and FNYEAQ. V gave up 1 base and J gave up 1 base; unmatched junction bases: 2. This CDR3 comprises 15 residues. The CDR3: CASSLGDRHNYGYTF. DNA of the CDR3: TGTGCCAGCAGCTTAGGGGACAGGCATAACTATGGCTACACCTTC.

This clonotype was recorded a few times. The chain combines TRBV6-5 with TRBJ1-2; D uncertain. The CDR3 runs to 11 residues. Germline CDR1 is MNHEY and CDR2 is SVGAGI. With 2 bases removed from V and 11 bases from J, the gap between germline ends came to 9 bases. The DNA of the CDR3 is TGTGCCAGCAGTTACGGTTCGGGGTACACCTTC. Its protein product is CASSYGSGYTF.

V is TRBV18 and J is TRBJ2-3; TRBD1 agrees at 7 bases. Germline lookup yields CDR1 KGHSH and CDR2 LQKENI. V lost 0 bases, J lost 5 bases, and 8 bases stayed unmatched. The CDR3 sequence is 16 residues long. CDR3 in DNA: TGTGCCAGCTCACCACCGGAGGAACAGGGGAGAGATACGCAGTATTTT. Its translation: CASSPPEEQGRDTQYF.

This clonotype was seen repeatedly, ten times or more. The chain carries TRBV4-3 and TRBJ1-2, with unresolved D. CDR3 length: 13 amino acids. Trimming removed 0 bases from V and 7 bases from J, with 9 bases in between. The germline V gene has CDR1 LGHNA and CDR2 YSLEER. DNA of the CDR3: TGCGCCAGCAGCCAAGAGTCCTGGGGTGGCTACACCTTC. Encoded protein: CASSQESWGGYTF.

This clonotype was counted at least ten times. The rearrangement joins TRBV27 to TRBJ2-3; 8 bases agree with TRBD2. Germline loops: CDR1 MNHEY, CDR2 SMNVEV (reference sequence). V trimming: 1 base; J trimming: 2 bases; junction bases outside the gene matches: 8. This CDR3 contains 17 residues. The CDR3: CASSLYPAGGDTDTQYF. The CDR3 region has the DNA TGTGCCAGCAGTTTATATCCCGCGGGGGGTGACACAGATACGCAGTATTTT.

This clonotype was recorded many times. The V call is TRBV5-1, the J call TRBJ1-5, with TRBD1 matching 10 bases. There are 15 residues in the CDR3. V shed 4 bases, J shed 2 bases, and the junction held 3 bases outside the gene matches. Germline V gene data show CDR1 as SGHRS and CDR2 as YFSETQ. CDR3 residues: CASSTGTGGNQPQHF. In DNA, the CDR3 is TGCGCCAGCAGCACCGGGACAGGGGGCAATCAGCCCCAGCATTTT.

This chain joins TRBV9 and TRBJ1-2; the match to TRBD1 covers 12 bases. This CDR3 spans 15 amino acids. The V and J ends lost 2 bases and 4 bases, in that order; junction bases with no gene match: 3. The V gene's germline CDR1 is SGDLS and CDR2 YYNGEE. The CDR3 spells CASSVRDRGPYGYTF. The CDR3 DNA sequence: TGTGCCAGCAGCGTCCGGGACAGGGGGCCCTATGGCTACACCTTC.

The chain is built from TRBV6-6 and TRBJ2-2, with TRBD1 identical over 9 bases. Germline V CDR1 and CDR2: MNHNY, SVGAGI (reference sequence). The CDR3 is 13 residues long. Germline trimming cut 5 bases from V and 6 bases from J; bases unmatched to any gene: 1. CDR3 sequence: CASSRQGAGELFF. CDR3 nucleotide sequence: TGTGCCAGCAGTAGACAGGGGGCCGGGGAGCTGTTTTTT.

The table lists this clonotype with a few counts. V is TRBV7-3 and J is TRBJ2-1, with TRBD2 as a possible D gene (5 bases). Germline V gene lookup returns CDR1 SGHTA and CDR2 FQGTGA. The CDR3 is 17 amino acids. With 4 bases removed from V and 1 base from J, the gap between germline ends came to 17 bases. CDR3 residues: CASSSHVGRGSYNEQFF. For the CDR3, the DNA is TGTGCCAGCAGCTCCCACGTGGGTCGAGGGTCCTACAATGAGCAGTTCTTC.

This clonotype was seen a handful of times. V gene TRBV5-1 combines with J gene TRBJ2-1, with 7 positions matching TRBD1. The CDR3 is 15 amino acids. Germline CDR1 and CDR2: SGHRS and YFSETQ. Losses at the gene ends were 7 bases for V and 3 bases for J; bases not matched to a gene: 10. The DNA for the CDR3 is TGCGCCAGCGGCCGGGACAGCAGGTACTACAATGAGCAGTTCTTC. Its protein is CASGRDSRYYNEQFF.

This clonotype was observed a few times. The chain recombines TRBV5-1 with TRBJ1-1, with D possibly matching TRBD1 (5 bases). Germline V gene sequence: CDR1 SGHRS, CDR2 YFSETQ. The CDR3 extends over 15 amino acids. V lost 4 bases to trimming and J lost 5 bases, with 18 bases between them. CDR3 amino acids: CASSPDRGGRTEAFF. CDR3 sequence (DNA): TGCGCCAGCAGCCCAGACCGGGGCGGTCGAACTGAAGCTTTCTTT.

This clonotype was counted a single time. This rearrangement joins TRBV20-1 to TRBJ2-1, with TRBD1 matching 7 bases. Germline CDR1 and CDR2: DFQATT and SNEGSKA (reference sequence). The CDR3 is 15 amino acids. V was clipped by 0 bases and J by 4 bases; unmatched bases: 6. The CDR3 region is CSARDRPGGYNEQFF. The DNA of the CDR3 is TGCAGTGCTAGAGATCGGCCAGGGGGATACAATGAGCAGTTCTTC.

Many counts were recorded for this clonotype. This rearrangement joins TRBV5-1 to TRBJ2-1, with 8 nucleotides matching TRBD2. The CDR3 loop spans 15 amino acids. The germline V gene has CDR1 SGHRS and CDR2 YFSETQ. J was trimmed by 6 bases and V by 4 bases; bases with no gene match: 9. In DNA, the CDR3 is TGCGCCAGCAGCCGGGGGGGCCGGGCTGGCAATGAGCAGTTCTTC. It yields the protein CASSRGGRAGNEQFF.

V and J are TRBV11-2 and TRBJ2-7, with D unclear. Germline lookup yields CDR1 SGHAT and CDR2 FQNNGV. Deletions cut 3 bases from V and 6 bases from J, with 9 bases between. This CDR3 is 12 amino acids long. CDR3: CASSFLSAEQYV. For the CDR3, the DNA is TGTGCCAGCAGCTTCCTTTCGGCCGAGCAGTACGTC.

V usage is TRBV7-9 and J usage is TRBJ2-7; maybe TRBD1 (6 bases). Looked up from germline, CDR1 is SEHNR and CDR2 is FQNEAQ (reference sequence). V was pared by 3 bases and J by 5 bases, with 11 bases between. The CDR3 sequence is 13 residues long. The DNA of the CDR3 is TGTGCCAGCAGCTTTATAACAGGGAACGAGCAGTACTTC. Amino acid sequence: CASSFITGNEQYF.

CDR3 sequence reads: CASSASRQGGYGYTF. For the CDR3, the DNA is TGTGCCAGCAGTGCCTCAAGACAGGGCGGCTATGGCTACACCTTC. The rearrangement links TRBV25-1 to TRBJ1-2; 7 bases line up with TRBD1. The CDR3 loop spans 15 amino acids. Germline CDR1 and CDR2: MGHDK and SYGVNS. After removal of 4 bases from V and 4 bases from J, the junction contained 9 bases not matched to a gene.

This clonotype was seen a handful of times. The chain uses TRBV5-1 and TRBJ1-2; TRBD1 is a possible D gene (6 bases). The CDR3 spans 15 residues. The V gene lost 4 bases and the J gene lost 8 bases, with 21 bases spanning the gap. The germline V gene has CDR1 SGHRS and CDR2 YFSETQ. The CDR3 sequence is CASSPGSVQGHGYTF. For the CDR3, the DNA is TGCGCCAGCAGCCCCGGGTCAGTACAGGGCCACGGCTACACCTTC.

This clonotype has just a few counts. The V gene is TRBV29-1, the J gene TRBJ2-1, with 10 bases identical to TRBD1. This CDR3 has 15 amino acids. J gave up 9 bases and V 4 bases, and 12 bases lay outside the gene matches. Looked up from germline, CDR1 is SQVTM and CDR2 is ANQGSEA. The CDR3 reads CSVVGRGQGQSEQFF. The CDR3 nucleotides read TGCAGCGTTGTGGGTAGGGGACAGGGGCAAAGTGAGCAGTTCTTC.

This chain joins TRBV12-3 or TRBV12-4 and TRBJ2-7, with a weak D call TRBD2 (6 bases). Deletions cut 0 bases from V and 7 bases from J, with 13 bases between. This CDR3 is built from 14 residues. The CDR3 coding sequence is TGTGCCAGCAGTTTAGCCCCCGGAGGGAGGGAGCAGTACTTC. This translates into CASSLAPGGREQYF.

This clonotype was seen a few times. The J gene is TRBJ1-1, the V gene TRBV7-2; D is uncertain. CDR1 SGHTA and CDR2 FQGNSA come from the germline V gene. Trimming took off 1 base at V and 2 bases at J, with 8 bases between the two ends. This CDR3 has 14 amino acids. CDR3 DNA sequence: TGTGCCAGCAGCTTAGGGCATATCAACACTGAAGCTTTCTTT. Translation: CASSLGHINTEAFF.

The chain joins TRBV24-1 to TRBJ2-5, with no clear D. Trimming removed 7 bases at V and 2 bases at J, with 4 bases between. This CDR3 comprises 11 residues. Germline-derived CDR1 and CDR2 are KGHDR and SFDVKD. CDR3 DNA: TGTGCCACCAGGGATCAAGAGACCCAGTACTTC. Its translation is CATRDQETQYF.

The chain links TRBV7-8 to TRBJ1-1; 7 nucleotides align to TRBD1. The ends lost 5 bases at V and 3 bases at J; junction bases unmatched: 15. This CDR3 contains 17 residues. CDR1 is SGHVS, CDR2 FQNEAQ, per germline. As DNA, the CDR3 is TGTGCCAGCAGCGACCAGACAGGGCGGTATGAGGACACTGAAGCTTTCTTT. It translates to CASSDQTGRYEDTEAFF.